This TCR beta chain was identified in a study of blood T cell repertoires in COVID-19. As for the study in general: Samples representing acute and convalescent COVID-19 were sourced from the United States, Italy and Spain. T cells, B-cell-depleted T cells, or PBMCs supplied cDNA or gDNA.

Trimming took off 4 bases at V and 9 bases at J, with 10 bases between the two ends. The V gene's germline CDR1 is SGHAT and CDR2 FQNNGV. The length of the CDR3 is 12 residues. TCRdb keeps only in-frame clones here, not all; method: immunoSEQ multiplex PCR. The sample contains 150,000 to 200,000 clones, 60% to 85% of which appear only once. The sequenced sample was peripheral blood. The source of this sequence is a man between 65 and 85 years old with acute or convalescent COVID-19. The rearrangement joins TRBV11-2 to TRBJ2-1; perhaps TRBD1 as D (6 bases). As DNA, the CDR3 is TGTGCCAGCAGCTCCCAGGGGCTTGAGCAGTTCTTC. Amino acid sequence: CASSSQGLEQFF.